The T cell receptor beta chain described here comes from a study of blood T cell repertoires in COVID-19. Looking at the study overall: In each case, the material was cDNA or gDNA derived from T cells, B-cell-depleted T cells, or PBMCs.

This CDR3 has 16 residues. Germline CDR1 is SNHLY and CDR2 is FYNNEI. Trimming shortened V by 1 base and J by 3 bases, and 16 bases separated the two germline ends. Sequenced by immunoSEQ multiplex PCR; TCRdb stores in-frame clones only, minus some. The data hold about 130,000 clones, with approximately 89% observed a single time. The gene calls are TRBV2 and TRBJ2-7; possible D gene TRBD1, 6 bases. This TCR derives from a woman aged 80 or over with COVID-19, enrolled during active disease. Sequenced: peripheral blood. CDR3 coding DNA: TGTGCCAGCAGTGAAGGCAGTAATGTGGGACACTACGAGCAGTACTTC. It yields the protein CASSEGSNVGHYEQYF.